These 15 T cell receptor beta chains were sequenced from one sample in a study of control samples from healthy donors and cancer patients. TCRdb keeps only in-frame clones here, not all; method: immunoSEQ multiplex PCR. The sample holds about 180,000 clones, around 90% seen once. Input material: blood. The source is a woman in her fifties or sixties in good health.

The chain is built from TRBV11-3 and TRBJ2-7; D ambiguous. CDR3 size: 11 residues. The germline V and J ends were trimmed by 0 bases and 4 bases, with 1 base remaining between them. Germline-derived CDR1 and CDR2 are SGHNT and YENEEA. CDR3 nucleotides: TGTGCCAGCAGCTTAGAGTACGAGCAGTACTTC. Protein product: CASSLEYEQYF. Full variable domain (outside the CDR3, taken from reference TRBV11-3 and TRBJ2-7): EAGVVQSPRYKIIEKKQPVAFWCNPISGHNTLYWYLQNLGQGPELLIRYENEEAVDDSQLPKDRFSAERLKGVDSTLKIQPAELGDSAVYLCASSLEYEQYFGPGTRLTVT.

This chain connects TRBV4-3 to TRBJ1-2; 7 positions match TRBD1. Germline V gives CDR1 LGHNA, CDR2 YSLEER. This CDR3 is 14 amino acids long. V shed 4 bases, J shed 8 bases, and the junction held 10 bases outside the gene matches. CDR3 residues: CASSPERQGIGYTF. CDR3 coding DNA: TGCGCCAGCAGCCCGGAAAGACAGGGTATAGGCTACACCTTC.

The rearrangement uses TRBV9 and TRBJ2-1, with D unclear. Deletions cut 3 bases from V and 3 bases from J, with 10 bases between. CDR3 size: 14 residues. CDR1 SGDLS and CDR2 YYNGEE come from the germline V gene. The DNA of the CDR3 is TGTGCCAGCAGCGAGGGCCGGGTCTACAATGAGCAGTTCTTC. Its protein product is CASSEGRVYNEQFF.

The V gene is TRBV18, the J gene TRBJ1-5; D is uncertain. The CDR3 length is 15 residues. Trimming removed 3 bases from V and 1 base from J, with 10 bases in between. The V gene's germline CDR1 is KGHSH and CDR2 LQKENI. The CDR3 DNA is TGTGCCAGCTCACCCTCCACAATCAGCAATCAGCCCCAGCATTTT. This gives the protein CASSPSTISNQPQHF.

This chain joins TRBV6-2 or TRBV6-3 and TRBJ2-1; TRBD2 aligns across 7 bases. Germline CDR1 reads MNHEY; CDR2 reads SVGEGT. The CDR3 is made up of 16 amino acids. V lost 4 bases and J lost 1; bases outside the gene matches: 7. CDR3 amino acids: CASSSIAGPSYNEQFF. Here the CDR3 DNA reads TGTGCCAGCAGTTCCATAGCGGGCCCTTCCTACAATGAGCAGTTCTTC.

The chain employs TRBV9 and TRBJ1-2, with TRBD1 matching over 8 bases. The V gene's germline CDR1 is SGDLS and CDR2 YYNGEE. V lost 1 base to trimming and J lost 5 bases; unmatched junction nucleotides: 7. CDR3 length: 15 residues. DNA of the CDR3: TGTGCCAGCAGCGTAATGGACAGGGCCCATTATGGCTACACCTTC. It codes for CASSVMDRAHYGYTF.

This chain links TRBV4-3 with TRBJ2-1; 15 bases fit TRBD2. This CDR3 has 16 residues. In germline, CDR1 is LGHNA, CDR2 YSLEER. V lost 1 base to trimming and J lost 12 bases; unmatched junction nucleotides: 7. CDR3 sequence: CASSQAGTSGRWGQFF. In DNA form, the CDR3 reads TGCGCCAGCAGCCAAGCCGGGACTAGCGGGAGGTGGGGGCAGTTCTTC.

The chain joins TRBV7-9 to TRBJ1-5; D is unresolved. Germline CDR1 and CDR2: SEHNR and FQNEAQ (reference sequence). This CDR3 contains 13 residues. V was cut by 1 base and J by 6 bases, with 7 bases left in between. CDR3: CASSLESAQPQHF. The DNA of the CDR3 is TGTGCCAGCAGCTTAGAATCGGCTCAGCCCCAGCATTTT.

The chain employs TRBV6-5 and TRBJ2-7; unclear D gene. CDR1 is MNHEY and CDR2 is SVGAGI in the germline V gene. V was cut by 5 bases and J by 6 bases, with 20 bases left in between. The CDR3 totals 15 residues. The CDR3 sequence: CASSTSPVWASEQYF. The CDR3 DNA is TGTGCCAGCAGTACGAGTCCAGTCTGGGCCAGCGAGCAGTACTTC.

The chain combines TRBV3-1 (or the pseudogene TRBV3-2) with TRBJ1-2, with D uncertain. The CDR3 is 12 residues long. CDR1 and CDR2 from the germline V gene are LGHDT and YNNKEL (reference sequence). The V end lost 0 bases, the J end lost 8 bases, and 7 bases lay between the germline ends. The CDR3 sequence: CASSQEGGGYTF. DNA for the CDR3: TGTGCCAGCAGCCAAGAAGGCGGAGGCTACACCTTC.

J is TRBJ1-5 and V is TRBV19, with D perhaps TRBD1 (6 bases). This CDR3 region has 15 residues. V lost 1 base and J lost 6, with 13 bases in between. Per the germline V gene, CDR1 is LNHDA and CDR2 is SQIVND (reference sequence). The CDR3 region is CASSIGQGIGQPQHF. The DNA of the CDR3 is TGTGCCAGTAGTATAGGGCAGGGGATCGGTCAGCCCCAGCATTTT.

The chain joins TRBV6-6 to TRBJ2-5; a possible D gene is TRBD1 (8 bases). The CDR3 consists of 15 residues. CDR1 and CDR2 from the germline V gene are MNHNY and SVGAGI (reference sequence). Trimming took 7 bases from V and 4 from J, leaving 19 bases between them. The CDR3 nucleotides read TGTGCCAGCAAGTTACGGGGGGACAGGCTAGAGACCCAGTACTTC. It yields the protein CASKLRGDRLETQYF.

The V call is TRBV10-3, the J call TRBJ2-1; TRBD2 matches at 7 bases. Germline V gene data show CDR1 as ENHRY and CDR2 as SYGVKD. The CDR3 has 16 residues. Trimming at V came to 0 bases and at J to 5 bases, leaving 7 bases not matched to a gene. The CDR3 region has the DNA TGTGCCATCAGTGAGTCAGGGAGGGCCTCTAACAATGAGCAGTTCTTC. Translating it yields CAISESGRASNNEQFF.

This clone is a singleton in its sample. V usage is TRBV10-3 and J usage is TRBJ1-1; D not certain. The CDR3 consists of 11 residues. Trimming removed 10 bases at V and 1 base at J, with 7 bases between. Germline-derived CDR1 and CDR2 are ENHRY and SYGVKD. The CDR3 loop reads CASVRNTEAFF. DNA for the CDR3: TGTGCCAGCGTCCGGAACACTGAAGCTTTCTTT.

The chain combines TRBV5-6 with TRBJ2-4; TRBD1 might be the D (5 bases). The CDR3 sequence is 16 residues long. With 6 bases removed from V and 2 bases from J, the gap between germline ends came to 18 bases. The germline V gene encodes CDR1 SGHDT and CDR2 YYEEEE. The chain's CDR3 is CASTDGWTNTKNIQYF. In nucleotides, the CDR3 is TGTGCCAGCACCGACGGATGGACAAACACCAAAAACATTCAGTACTTC.